The text below deals with one T cell receptor (beta chain). This record belongs to a study of blood T cells in healthy people across ages. The V end lost 8 bases, the J end lost 3 bases, and 16 bases lay between the germline ends. The CDR3 runs 14 residues. CDR1 and CDR2 from the germline V gene are PRHDT and FYEKMQ (reference sequence). Together with a sample-barcoded 5' primer, a J-beta primer mix was included in a second PCR lasting roughly 6 to 12 cycles. TCRdb independently ran MiXCR on the 5' RACE reads; one entry per CDR3 protein. The data show 850,000 to 1,100,000 distinct CDR3 sequences, approximately 38% seen once.

This sequence was found in a young man in good health. The material sequenced was blood. The chain carries TRBV13 and TRBJ1-1, with no clear D. Here the CDR3 DNA reads TGTGCCAGCGCCTCTTCACTTAGGGACACTGAAGCTTTCTTT. As protein: CASASSLRDTEAFF.